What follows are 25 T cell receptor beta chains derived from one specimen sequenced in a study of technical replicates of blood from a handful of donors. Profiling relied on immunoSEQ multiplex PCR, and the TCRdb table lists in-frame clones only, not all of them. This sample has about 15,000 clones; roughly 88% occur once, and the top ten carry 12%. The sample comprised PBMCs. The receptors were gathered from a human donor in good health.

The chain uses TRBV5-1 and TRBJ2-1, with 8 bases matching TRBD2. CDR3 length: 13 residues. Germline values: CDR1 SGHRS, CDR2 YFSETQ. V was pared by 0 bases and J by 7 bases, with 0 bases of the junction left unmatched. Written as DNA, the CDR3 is TGCGCCAGCAGCTTGGGACTAGCGAATGAGCAGTTCTTC. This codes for CASSLGLANEQFF.

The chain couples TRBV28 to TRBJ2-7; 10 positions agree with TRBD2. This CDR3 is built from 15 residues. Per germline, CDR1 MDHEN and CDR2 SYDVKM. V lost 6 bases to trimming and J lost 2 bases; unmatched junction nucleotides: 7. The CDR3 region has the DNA TGTGCCAGCAGCCGATCTAGCGGGGGTCCCTACGAGCAGTACTTC. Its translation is CASSRSSGGPYEQYF.

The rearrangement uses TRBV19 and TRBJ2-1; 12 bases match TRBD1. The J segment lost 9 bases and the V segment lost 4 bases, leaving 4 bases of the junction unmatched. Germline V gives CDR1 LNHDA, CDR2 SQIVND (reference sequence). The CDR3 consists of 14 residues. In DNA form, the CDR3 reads TGTGCCAGTAGTAAGGGACAGGGGGCCGTTGAGCAGTTCTTC. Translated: CASSKGQGAVEQFF.

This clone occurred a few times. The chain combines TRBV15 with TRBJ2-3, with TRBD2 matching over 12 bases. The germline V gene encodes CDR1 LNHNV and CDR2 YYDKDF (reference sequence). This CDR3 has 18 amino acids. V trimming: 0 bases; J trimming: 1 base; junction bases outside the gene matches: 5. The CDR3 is CATSRELAGGPGTDTQYF. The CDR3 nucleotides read TGTGCCACCAGCAGAGAGCTAGCGGGAGGGCCTGGCACAGATACGCAGTATTTT.

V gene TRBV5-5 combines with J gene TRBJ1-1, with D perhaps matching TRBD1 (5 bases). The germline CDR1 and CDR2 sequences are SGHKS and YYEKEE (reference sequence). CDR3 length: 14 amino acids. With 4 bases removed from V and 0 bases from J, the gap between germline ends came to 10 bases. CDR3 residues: CASSVRGMNTEAFF. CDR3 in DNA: TGTGCCAGCAGCGTTAGGGGCATGAACACTGAAGCTTTCTTT.

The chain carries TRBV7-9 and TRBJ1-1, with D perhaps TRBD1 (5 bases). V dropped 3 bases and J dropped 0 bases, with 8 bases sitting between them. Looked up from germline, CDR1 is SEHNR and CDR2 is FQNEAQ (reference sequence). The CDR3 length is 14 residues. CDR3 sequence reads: CASSLAGLNTEAFF. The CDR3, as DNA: TGTGCCAGCAGCTTGGCAGGGCTGAACACTGAAGCTTTCTTT.

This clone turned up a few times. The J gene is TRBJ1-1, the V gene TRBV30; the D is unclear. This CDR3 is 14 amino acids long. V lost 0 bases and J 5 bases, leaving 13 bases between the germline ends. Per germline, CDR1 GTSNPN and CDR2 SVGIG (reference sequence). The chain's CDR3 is CAWSVGWPGTEAFF. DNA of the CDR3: TGTGCCTGGAGTGTAGGGTGGCCGGGGACTGAAGCTTTCTTT.

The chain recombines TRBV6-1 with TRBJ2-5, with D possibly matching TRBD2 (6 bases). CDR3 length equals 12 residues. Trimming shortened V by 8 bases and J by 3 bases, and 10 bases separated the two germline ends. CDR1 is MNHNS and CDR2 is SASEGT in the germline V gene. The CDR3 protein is CASRGSKETQYF. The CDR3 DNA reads TGTGCCAGCCGGGGGTCCAAAGAGACCCAGTACTTC.

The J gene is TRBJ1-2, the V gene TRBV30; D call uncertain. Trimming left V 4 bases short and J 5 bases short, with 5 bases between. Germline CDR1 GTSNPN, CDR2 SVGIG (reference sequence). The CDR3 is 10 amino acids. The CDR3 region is CAWNSYGYTF. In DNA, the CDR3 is TGTGCCTGGAACAGTTATGGCTACACCTTC. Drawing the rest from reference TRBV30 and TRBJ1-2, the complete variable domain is SQTIHQWPATLVQPVGSPLSLECTVEGTSNPNLYWYRQAAGRGLQLLFYSVGIGQISSEVPQNLSASRPQDRQFILSSKKLLLSDSGFYLCAWNSYGYTFGSGTRLTVV.

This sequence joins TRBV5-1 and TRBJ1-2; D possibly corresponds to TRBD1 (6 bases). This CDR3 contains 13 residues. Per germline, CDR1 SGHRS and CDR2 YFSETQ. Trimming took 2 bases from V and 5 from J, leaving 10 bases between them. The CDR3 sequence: CASSFDRQYGYTF. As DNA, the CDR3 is TGCGCCAGCAGCTTTGACAGGCAGTATGGCTACACCTTC.

The CDR3 sequence: CASSKPGQGAFGDEQYF. The CDR3 DNA reads TGTGCCAGCAGCAAACCGGGACAGGGGGCTTTCGGCGACGAGCAGTACTTC. This chain joins TRBV5-8 and TRBJ2-7; 12 bases fit TRBD1. This CDR3 has 17 amino acids. With V trimmed by 4 bases and J by 5 bases, 13 bases remained unmatched. CDR1 is SGHTS and CDR2 is YDEGEE in the germline V gene.

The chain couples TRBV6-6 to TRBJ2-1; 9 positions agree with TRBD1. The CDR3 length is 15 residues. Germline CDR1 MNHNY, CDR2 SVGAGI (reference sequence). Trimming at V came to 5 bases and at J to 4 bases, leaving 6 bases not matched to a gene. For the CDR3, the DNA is TGTGCCAGCAGTCCGCCGGGACAGGGTTACAATGAGCAGTTCTTC. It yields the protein CASSPPGQGYNEQFF.

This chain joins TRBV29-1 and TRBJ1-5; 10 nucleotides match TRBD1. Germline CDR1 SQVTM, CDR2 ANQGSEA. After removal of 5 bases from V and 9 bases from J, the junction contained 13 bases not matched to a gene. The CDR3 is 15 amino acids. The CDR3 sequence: CSVLAGTGEVAPQHF. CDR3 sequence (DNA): TGCAGCGTTCTGGCCGGGACAGGGGAAGTTGCGCCCCAGCATTTT.

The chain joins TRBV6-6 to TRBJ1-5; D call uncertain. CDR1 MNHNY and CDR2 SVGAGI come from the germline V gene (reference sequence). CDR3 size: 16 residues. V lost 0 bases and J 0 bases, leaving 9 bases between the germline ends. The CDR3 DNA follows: TGTGCCAGCAGTTACTCGATCGGAGGTAGCAATCAGCCCCAGCATTTT. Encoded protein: CASSYSIGGSNQPQHF.

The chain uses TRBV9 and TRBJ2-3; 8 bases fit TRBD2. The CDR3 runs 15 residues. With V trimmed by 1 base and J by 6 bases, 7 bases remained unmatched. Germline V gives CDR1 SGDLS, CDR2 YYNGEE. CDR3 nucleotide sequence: TGTGCCAGCAGCGTAACTAGCGGACTTCGTGATACGCAGTATTTT. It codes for CASSVTSGLRDTQYF.

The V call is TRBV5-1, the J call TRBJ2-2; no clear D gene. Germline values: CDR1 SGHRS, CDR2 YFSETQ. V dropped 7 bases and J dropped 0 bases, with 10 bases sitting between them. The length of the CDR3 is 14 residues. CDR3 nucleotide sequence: TGCGCCAGCGCCGGGTCGCCGAACACCGGGGAGCTGTTTTTT. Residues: CASAGSPNTGELFF. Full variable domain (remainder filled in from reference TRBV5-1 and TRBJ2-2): KAGVTQTPRYLIKTRGQQVTLSCSPISGHRSVSWYQQTPGQGLQFLFEYFSETQRNKGNFPGRFSGRQFSNSRSEMNVSTLELGDSALYLCASAGSPNTGELFFGEGSRLTVL.

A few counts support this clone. The CDR3 region has the DNA TGTGCCAGCTCACCAAATACCAGGGGGAACACTGAAGCTTTCTTT. It codes for CASSPNTRGNTEAFF. This chain uses TRBV18 with TRBJ1-1; the D gene is possibly TRBD1 (6 bases). V dropped 2 bases and J dropped 1 base, with 11 bases sitting between them. From germline, CDR1 is KGHSH and CDR2 LQKENI. This CDR3 is built from 15 residues.

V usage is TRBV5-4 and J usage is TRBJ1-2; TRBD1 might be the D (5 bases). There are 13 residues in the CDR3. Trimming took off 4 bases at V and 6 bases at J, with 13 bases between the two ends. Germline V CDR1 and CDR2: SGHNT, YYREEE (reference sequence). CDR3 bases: TGTGCCAGCAGCAAAGGGGTCAGGGATGGCTACACCTTC. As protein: CASSKGVRDGYTF.

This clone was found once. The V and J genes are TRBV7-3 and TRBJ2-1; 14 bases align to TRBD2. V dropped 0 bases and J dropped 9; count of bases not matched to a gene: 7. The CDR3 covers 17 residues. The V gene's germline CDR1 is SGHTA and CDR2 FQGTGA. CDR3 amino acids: CASSLTGTSGSLGEQFF. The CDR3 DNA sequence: TGTGCCAGCAGCTTAACCGGGACTAGCGGGAGTTTGGGTGAGCAGTTCTTC.

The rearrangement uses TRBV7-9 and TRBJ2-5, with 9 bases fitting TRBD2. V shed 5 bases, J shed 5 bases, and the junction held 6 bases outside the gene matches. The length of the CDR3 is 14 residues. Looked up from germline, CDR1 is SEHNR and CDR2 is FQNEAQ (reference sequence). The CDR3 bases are TGTGCCAGCAGCCAAGGACTAGCGCAGGAGACCCAGTACTTC. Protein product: CASSQGLAQETQYF.

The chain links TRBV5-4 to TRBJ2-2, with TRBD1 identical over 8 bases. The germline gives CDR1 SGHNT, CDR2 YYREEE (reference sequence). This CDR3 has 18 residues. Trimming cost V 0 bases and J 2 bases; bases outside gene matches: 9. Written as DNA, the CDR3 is TGTGCCAGCAGCTTGGCCGGGACAGGCCTATTCAACACCGGGGAGCTGTTTTTT. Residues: CASSLAGTGLFNTGELFF.

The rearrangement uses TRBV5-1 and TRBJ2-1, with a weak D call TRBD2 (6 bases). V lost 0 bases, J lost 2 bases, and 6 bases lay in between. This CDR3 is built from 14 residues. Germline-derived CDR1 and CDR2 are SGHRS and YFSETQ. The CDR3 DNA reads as TGCGCCAGCAGCTTGGCGGGAGCCTACAATGAGCAGTTCTTC. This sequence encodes CASSLAGAYNEQFF.

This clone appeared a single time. As DNA, the CDR3 is TGTGCCAGCAAGAGGGCAGGAACCGGGGAGCTGTTTTTT. This encodes CASKRAGTGELFF. The chain links TRBV11-2 to TRBJ2-2; D possibly corresponds to TRBD2 (5 bases). The CDR3 spans 13 residues. Between the trimmed V and J ends, which lost 7 bases and 5 bases, there was a span of 11 bases. Germline V lookup: CDR1 SGHAT, CDR2 FQNNGV.

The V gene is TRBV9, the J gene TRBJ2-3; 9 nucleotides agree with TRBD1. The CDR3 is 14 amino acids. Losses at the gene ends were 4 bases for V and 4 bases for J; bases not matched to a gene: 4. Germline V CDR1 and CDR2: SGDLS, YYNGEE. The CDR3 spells CASSPRTGADTQYF. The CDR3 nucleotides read TGTGCCAGCAGCCCACGGACAGGGGCAGATACGCAGTATTTT.

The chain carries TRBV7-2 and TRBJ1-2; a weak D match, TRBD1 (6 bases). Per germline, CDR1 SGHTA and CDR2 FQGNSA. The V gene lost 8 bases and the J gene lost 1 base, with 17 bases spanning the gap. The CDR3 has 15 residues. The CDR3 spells CASHFPGTRNYGYTF. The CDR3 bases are TGTGCCAGCCATTTCCCAGGGACACGTAACTATGGCTACACCTTC.